The 27 T cell receptor beta chains below come from one sample, sequenced in a study of lymphopenia after photon versus proton radiotherapy. Libraries were prepared by immunoSEQ multiplex PCR; TCRdb keeps only in-frame clonotypes and omits some of them. The sample consists of over 40,000 clones, under 95% of them appearing once. Material: peripheral blood, obtained from a patient treated with photon-based radiotherapy. Receptors originate from a woman between 40 and 50 years old with cholangiocarcinoma.

This clone was observed a single time. The rearrangement uses TRBV7-2 and TRBJ2-7; TRBD2 matches at 7 bases. Trimming took 5 bases from V and 2 from J; bases not matched to a gene: 12. Germline CDR1 reads SGHTA; CDR2 reads FQGNSA. The CDR3 has 16 residues. The CDR3 loop reads CASSLSGSGLTYEQYF. As DNA, the CDR3 is TGTGCCAGCAGCCTTAGCGGTAGCGGGTTAACCTACGAGCAGTACTTC.

This clone was detected only once. The V call is TRBV21-1, the J call TRBJ2-7. TRBV21-1 is listed as a pseudogene. There are 19 residues in the CDR3. DNA for the CDR3: TGTGCCAGCAGCAAAGAGGAAAGGGAACCGATTCTCTACTCCTACGAGCAGTACTTC. It is translated as CASSKEEREPILYSYEQYF.

This clone has only one observation. The chain carries TRBV10-3 and TRBJ2-1; D call uncertain. The V gene lost 6 bases and the J gene lost 6 bases, with 15 bases spanning the gap. CDR1 and CDR2 (germline): ENHRY, SYGVKD. This CDR3 has 14 residues. CDR3 nucleotides: TGTGCCATCAGGACGGAGTCTGAATTCAATGAGCAGTTCTTC. Amino acids: CAIRTESEFNEQFF.

V is TRBV27 and J is TRBJ1-5, with 7 nucleotides matching TRBD1. The ends lost 6 bases at V and 1 base at J; junction bases unmatched: 21. The CDR3 runs to 20 residues. CDR1 is MNHEY and CDR2 is SMNVEV in the germline V gene (reference sequence). CDR3 amino acids: CASRQNRGEYGLSSNQPQHF. CDR3 in DNA: TGTGCCAGCAGACAAAACAGGGGCGAGTATGGTCTGTCGAGCAATCAGCCCCAGCATTTT.

J is TRBJ2-6 and V is TRBV6-5, with D unresolved. The CDR3 runs 13 residues. Trimming took off 6 bases at V and 1 base at J, with 4 bases between the two ends. Germline assignment: CDR1 MNHEY and CDR2 SVGAGI. In DNA form, the CDR3 reads TGTGCCAGCAGCAAATCTGGGGCCAACGTCCTGACTTTC. Its translation: CASSKSGANVLTF.

The chain joins TRBV27 to TRBJ2-7; D ambiguous. Per the germline V gene, CDR1 is MNHEY and CDR2 is SMNVEV (reference sequence). The length of the CDR3 is 13 residues. V gave up 11 bases and J gave up 0 bases, with 14 bases separating them. The CDR3 nucleotides are TGTGCCCGTGGATTCCTTCCCTCCTACGAGCAGTACTTC. Translating it yields CARGFLPSYEQYF.

The chain uses TRBV5-1 and TRBJ1-1; D remains ambiguous. This CDR3 spans 13 amino acids. Per germline, CDR1 SGHRS and CDR2 YFSETQ. Trimming shortened V by 0 bases and J by 8 bases, and 11 bases separated the two germline ends. CDR3: CASSLDSTAEAFF. The DNA for the CDR3 is TGCGCCAGCAGCTTGGACAGCACGGCCGAAGCTTTCTTT.

The chain carries TRBV11-2 and TRBJ2-7; possible D gene TRBD1, 6 bases. Germline CDR1 and CDR2: SGHAT and FQNNGV. The CDR3 length is 13 residues. V was clipped by 5 bases and J by 2 bases, with 10 bases between them. The CDR3 spells CASSDRTAYEQYF. As DNA, the CDR3 is TGTGCCAGCAGCGATCGGACAGCCTACGAGCAGTACTTC.

The chain couples TRBV7-2 to TRBJ2-3, with D possibly being TRBD1 (5 bases). The germline CDR1 and CDR2 sequences are SGHTA and FQGNSA. The CDR3 is 18 residues long. V shed 2 bases and J shed 0 bases, with 18 bases lying between them. The CDR3 DNA reads as TGTGCCAGCAGCTTACCACAGGAGACCTCCTCTAGCACAGATACGCAGTATTTT. Translating gives CASSLPQETSSSTDTQYF. The full variable domain, in which reference TRBV7-2 and TRBJ2-3 provide the parts outside the CDR3, is GAGVSQSPSNKVTEKGKDVELRCDPISGHTALYWYRQSLGQGLEFLIYFQGNSAPDKSGLPSDRFSAERTGGSVSTLTIQRTQQEDSAVYLCASSLPQETSSSTDTQYFGPGTRLTVL.

The chain recombines TRBV6-5 with TRBJ1-6; 7 nucleotides align to TRBD1. Germline lookup yields CDR1 MNHEY and CDR2 SVGAGI. The junction had 9 bases not matched to a gene; V was cut back by 7 bases and J by 6 bases. This CDR3 region has 15 residues. CDR3 amino acids: CASTREGASNSPLHF. The CDR3 DNA follows: TGTGCCAGCACAAGGGAGGGGGCCAGTAATTCACCCCTCCACTTT.

This clone was recorded only once. This chain uses TRBV7-2 with TRBJ1-2; weak D call: TRBD1 (6 bases). With 3 bases removed from V and 4 bases from J, the gap between germline ends came to 15 bases. CDR3 length equals 15 residues. In germline, CDR1 is SGHTA, CDR2 FQGNSA. The DNA of the CDR3 is TGTGCCAGCAGCTTCCAAGGACAGAGTCCCTATGGCTACACCTTC. Its translation is CASSFQGQSPYGYTF.

The gene calls are TRBV9 and TRBJ2-1; perhaps TRBD1 as D (5 bases). Trimming cost V 0 bases and J 7 bases, with 11 bases left between them. This CDR3 is 14 amino acids long. The germline gives CDR1 SGDLS, CDR2 YYNGEE. CDR3 nucleotide sequence: TGTGCCAGCAGCGTAGCTCAGGGTAGGAATGAGCAGTTCTTC. Its protein product is CASSVAQGRNEQFF.

The chain combines TRBV27 with TRBJ1-1; TRBD1 is a possible D gene (5 bases). In germline, CDR1 is MNHEY, CDR2 SMNVEV (reference sequence). Trimming cost V 6 bases and J 5 bases, with 16 bases left between them. This CDR3 is built from 14 residues. The chain's CDR3 is CASRPLHEGTEAFF. In DNA, the CDR3 is TGTGCCAGCAGACCCCTCCACGAGGGGACTGAAGCTTTCTTT.

The chain combines TRBV18 with TRBJ2-2; D is unresolved. The CDR3 consists of 12 residues. V lost 2 bases and J lost 9, with 7 bases in between. Per germline, CDR1 KGHSH and CDR2 LQKENI. The CDR3 nucleotides read TGTGCCAGCTCACCATGGCAGCGGGAGCTGTTTTTT. Translated, it gives CASSPWQRELFF.

V gene TRBV11-2 combines with J gene TRBJ1-1; D is unclear. The CDR3 runs 15 residues. The germline CDR1 and CDR2 sequences are SGHAT and FQNNGV. Deletions cut 1 base from V and 0 bases from J, with 9 bases between. CDR3 sequence reads: CASSLVGRLNTEAFF. As DNA, the CDR3 is TGTGCCAGCAGCTTAGTCGGCAGACTGAACACTGAAGCTTTCTTT.

The chain couples TRBV5-4 to TRBJ2-3; D gene uncertain. V dropped 0 bases and J dropped 0 bases, with 5 bases sitting between them. This CDR3 spans 14 amino acids. Germline V gene data show CDR1 as SGHNT and CDR2 as YYREEE (reference sequence). This CDR3 is CASSLGSSTDTQYF. DNA of the CDR3: TGTGCCAGCAGCTTGGGTAGTAGCACAGATACGCAGTATTTT.

This sequence joins TRBV29-1 and TRBJ2-3; possibly TRBD1 or TRBD2 for D (6 bases each). CDR3 length equals 12 residues. Trimming removed 6 bases at V and 5 bases at J, with 12 bases between. Germline V CDR1 and CDR2: SQVTM, ANQGSEA. As DNA, the CDR3 is TGCAGCGTCGAGGAGGGACAAGATACGCAGTATTTT. This codes for CSVEEGQDTQYF.

This sequence joins TRBV7-9 and TRBJ1-2; 7 nucleotides line up with TRBD1. With V trimmed by 5 bases and J by 6 bases, 12 bases remained unmatched. The CDR3 has 15 residues. From germline, CDR1 is SEHNR and CDR2 FQNEAQ (reference sequence). Written as DNA, the CDR3 is TGTGCCAGCAGCCCCCTTCGTATACAGGGGAATGGCTACACCTTC. This encodes CASSPLRIQGNGYTF.

This sequence joins TRBV19 and TRBJ2-6; D ambiguous. This CDR3 has 17 residues. V lost 1 base, J lost 4 bases, and 14 bases lay in between. Germline V lookup: CDR1 LNHDA, CDR2 SQIVND (reference sequence). The CDR3 DNA is TGTGCCAGTAGTATAGGTTCCGGGCGCCCCGGGGCCAACGTCCTGACTTTC. This encodes CASSIGSGRPGANVLTF. Full variable domain (rest looked up from reference TRBV19 and TRBJ2-6): DGGITQSPKYLFRKEGQNVTLSCEQNLNHDAMYWYRQDPGQGLRLIYYSQIVNDFQKGDIAEGYSVSREKKESFPLTVTSAQKNPTAFYLCASSIGSGRPGANVLTFGAGSRLTVL.

The chain links TRBV7-9 to TRBJ2-2, with a weak D call TRBD1 (5 bases). Germline lookup yields CDR1 SEHNR and CDR2 FQNEAQ (reference sequence). With 4 bases removed from V and 4 bases from J, the gap between germline ends came to 10 bases. The CDR3 totals 14 residues. As DNA, the CDR3 is TGTGCCAGCAGCTCGGACATATTCACCGGGGAGCTGTTTTTT. Translation gives CASSSDIFTGELFF.

This sequence joins TRBV6-1 and TRBJ1-2; D may be TRBD1 (5 bases). Germline CDR1 reads MNHNS; CDR2 reads SASEGT. This CDR3 region has 13 residues. Trimming cost V 3 bases and J 5 bases, with 10 bases left between them. The CDR3 DNA is TGTGCCAGCAGTGAGACAGTTCAATATGGCTACACCTTC. It is translated as CASSETVQYGYTF.

The chain is built from TRBV4-3 and TRBJ1-2; D gene unclear. V lost 4 bases and J lost 6, with 15 bases in between. Germline loops: CDR1 LGHNA, CDR2 YSLEER. The CDR3 has 14 residues. The CDR3 DNA reads TGCGCCAGCAGCCTGTCTGTGAGAATGGATGGCTACACCTTC. It specifies CASSLSVRMDGYTF.

This sequence joins TRBV5-4 and TRBJ2-3; 9 bases agree with TRBD2. This CDR3 contains 16 residues. The J segment lost 4 bases and the V segment lost 5 bases, leaving 11 bases of the junction unmatched. Germline CDR1 and CDR2: SGHNT and YYREEE (reference sequence). CDR3 protein: CASSRTGLAVADTQYF. Here the CDR3 DNA reads TGTGCCAGCAGTAGGACGGGACTAGCAGTGGCAGATACGCAGTATTTT.

This clone was seen only a few times. The V call is TRBV28, the J call TRBJ2-5; no firm D call. Trimming took off 4 bases at V and 2 bases at J, with 8 bases between the two ends. The germline V gene encodes CDR1 MDHEN and CDR2 SYDVKM. This CDR3 spans 13 amino acids. The CDR3 protein is CASSWTPQETQYF. Written as DNA, the CDR3 is TGTGCCAGCAGTTGGACCCCTCAAGAGACCCAGTACTTC.

The V call is TRBV29-1, the J call TRBJ2-7; D not certain. The CDR3 extends over 13 amino acids. The germline gives CDR1 SQVTM, CDR2 ANQGSEA. V dropped 5 bases and J dropped 0 bases, with 11 bases sitting between them. The CDR3 loop is CSVSGSNSYEQYF. The CDR3 DNA is TGCAGCGTTTCCGGGTCCAACTCCTACGAGCAGTACTTC.

J is TRBJ1-1 and V is TRBV5-4, with D tentatively TRBD1 (5 bases). Germline V gives CDR1 SGHNT, CDR2 YYREEE (reference sequence). This CDR3 is built from 14 residues. V lost 4 bases to trimming and J lost 1 base, with 11 bases between them. CDR3 nucleotides: TGTGCCAGCAGCCCGAAGACAGCGAACACTGAAGCTTTCTTT. Translation: CASSPKTANTEAFF.

The chain uses TRBV27 and TRBJ2-1; D possibly corresponds to TRBD1 (6 bases). Germline assignment: CDR1 MNHEY and CDR2 SMNVEV (reference sequence). The CDR3 length is 12 residues. V gave up 10 bases and J gave up 8 bases, with 15 bases separating them. CDR3 coding DNA: TGTGCCACCCTAGACAGGTTCCATGAGCAGTTCTTC. Its protein product is CATLDRFHEQFF.